This T cell receptor (beta chain) was documented in a study of blood T cell repertoires in COVID-19. Assay used: immunoSEQ multiplex PCR; TCRdb lists only in-frame clones, some missing. The table lists about 190,000 clones, roughly 80% of them singletons. Per the germline V gene, CDR1 is MNHEY and CDR2 is SVGAGI. Unmatched junction bases numbered 7, after V lost 6 bases and J lost 5 bases. The CDR3 sequence is 15 residues long. The sequenced sample was peripheral blood. The source of this sequence is a man aged 30 to 39 with active or convalescent COVID-19. The chain has TRBV6-5 and TRBJ2-3; 11 bases align to TRBD2. CDR3 DNA: TGTGCCAGCAGCTTAGCGGGAGGGCAGGGAGATACGCAGTATTTT. Its protein is CASSLAGGQGDTQYF.